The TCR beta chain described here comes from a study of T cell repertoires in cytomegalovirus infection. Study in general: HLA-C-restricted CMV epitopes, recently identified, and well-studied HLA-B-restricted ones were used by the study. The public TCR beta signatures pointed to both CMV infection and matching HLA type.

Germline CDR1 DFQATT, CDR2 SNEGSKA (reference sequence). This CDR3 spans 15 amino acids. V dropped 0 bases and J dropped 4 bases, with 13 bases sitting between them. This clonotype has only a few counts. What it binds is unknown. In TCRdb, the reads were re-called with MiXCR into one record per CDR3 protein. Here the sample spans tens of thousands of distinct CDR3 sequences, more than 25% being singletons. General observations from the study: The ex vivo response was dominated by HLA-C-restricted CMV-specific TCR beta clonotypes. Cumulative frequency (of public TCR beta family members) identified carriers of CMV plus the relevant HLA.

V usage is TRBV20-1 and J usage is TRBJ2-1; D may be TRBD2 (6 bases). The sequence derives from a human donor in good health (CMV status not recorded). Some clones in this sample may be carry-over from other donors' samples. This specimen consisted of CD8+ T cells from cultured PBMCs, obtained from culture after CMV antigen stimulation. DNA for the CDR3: TGCAGTGCTAGAGATCTGGCTAGCGTATACAATGAGCAGTTCTTC. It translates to CSARDLASVYNEQFF.